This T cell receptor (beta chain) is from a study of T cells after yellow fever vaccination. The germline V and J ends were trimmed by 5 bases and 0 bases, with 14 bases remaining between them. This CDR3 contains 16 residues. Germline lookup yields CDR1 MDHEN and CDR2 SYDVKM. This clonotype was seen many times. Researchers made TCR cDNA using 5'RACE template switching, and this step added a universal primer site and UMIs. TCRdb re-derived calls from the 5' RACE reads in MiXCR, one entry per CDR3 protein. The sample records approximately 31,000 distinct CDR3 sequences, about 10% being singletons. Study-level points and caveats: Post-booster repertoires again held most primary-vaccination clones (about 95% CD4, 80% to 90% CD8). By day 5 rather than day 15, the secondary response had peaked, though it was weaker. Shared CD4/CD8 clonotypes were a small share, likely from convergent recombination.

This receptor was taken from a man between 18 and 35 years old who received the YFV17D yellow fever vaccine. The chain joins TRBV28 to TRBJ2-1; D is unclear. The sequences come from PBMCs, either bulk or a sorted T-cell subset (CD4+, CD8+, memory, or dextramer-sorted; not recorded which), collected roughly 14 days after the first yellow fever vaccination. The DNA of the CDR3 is TGTGCCAGCAGTCCCTCGGGCCCCAGCTCCTACAATGAGCAGTTCTTC. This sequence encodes CASSPSGPSSYNEQFF.